What follows are 8 T cell receptor beta chains derived from one specimen sequenced in a study of T cell responses to AZD1222 COVID-19 vaccine. The table came from immunoSEQ multiplex PCR; TCRdb's copy has only in-frame clones and leaves some out. There are about 110,000 clones in the sample; roughly 90% occur only once, and about 6.6% lies in the top ten. The sample in question was peripheral blood, obtained on day 0 of AZD1222 vaccination. The receptors come from an adult in good health.

This clone is a singleton in its sample. The chain recombines TRBV4-2 with TRBJ2-3; D is unresolved. The V end was cut by 9 bases, the J end by 0 bases, with 10 bases between. Germline loops: CDR1 LGHNA, CDR2 YNFKEQ. CDR3 length equals 13 residues. Here the CDR3 reads CASGPESTDTQYF. CDR3 DNA sequence: TGTGCCAGTGGCCCGGAGAGCACAGATACGCAGTATTTT.

The chain carries TRBV7-2 and TRBJ1-5; D may be TRBD1 (5 bases). Germline assignment: CDR1 SGHTA and CDR2 FQGNSA. With 1 base removed from V and 6 bases from J, the gap between germline ends came to 13 bases. The CDR3 has 15 amino acids. In nucleotides, the CDR3 is TGTGCCAGCAGCTTAGAGGCAGGGTCAGGTCAGCCCCAGCATTTT. Protein product: CASSLEAGSGQPQHF.

The gene calls are TRBV7-3 and TRBJ1-1; TRBD1 is a possible D gene (6 bases). Germline CDR1 and CDR2: SGHTA and FQGTGA. The CDR3 covers 14 residues. Trimming took 7 bases from V and 1 from J, leaving 13 bases between them. CDR3 nucleotide sequence: TGTGCCAGCACCCCGGGACATACGAACACTGAAGCTTTCTTT. It is translated as CASTPGHTNTEAFF.

J is TRBJ2-7 and V is TRBV27, with D perhaps being TRBD1 or TRBD2 (5 bases each). This CDR3 has 12 amino acids. Per germline, CDR1 MNHEY and CDR2 SMNVEV (reference sequence). V lost 10 bases and J 6 bases, leaving 16 bases between the germline ends. The CDR3: CATTGTGSEQYF. The CDR3 DNA reads as TGTGCCACCACCGGGACCGGTAGCGAGCAGTACTTC.

This chain uses TRBV7-9 with TRBJ2-7; no clear D. Trimming cost V 3 bases and J 3 bases, with 9 bases left between them. CDR1 SEHNR and CDR2 FQNEAQ come from the germline V gene (reference sequence). CDR3 length: 13 amino acids. The CDR3, as DNA: TGTGCCAGCAGCTTGGCCCCCTACTACGAGCAGTACTTC. It yields the protein CASSLAPYYEQYF. The full variable domain, in which reference TRBV7-9 and TRBJ2-7 provide the parts outside the CDR3, is DTGVSQNPRHKITKRGQNVTFRCDPISEHNRLYWYRQTLGQGPEFLTYFQNEAQLEKSRLLSDRFSAERPKGSFSTLEIQRTEQGDSAMYLCASSLAPYYEQYFGPGTRLTVT.

The chain uses TRBV28 and TRBJ2-2, with D maybe TRBD1 (5 bases). This CDR3 is 15 amino acids long. In germline, CDR1 is MDHEN, CDR2 SYDVKM. Between the trimmed V and J ends, which lost 3 bases and 0 bases, there was a span of 8 bases. CDR3 in amino acids: CASSFAGTNTGELFF. The CDR3 region has the DNA TGTGCCAGCAGTTTCGCAGGGACGAACACCGGGGAGCTGTTTTTT.

This clone appeared a few times. This chain uses TRBV14 with TRBJ2-5; D is unresolved. Germline V gene data show CDR1 as SGHDN and CDR2 as FVKESK. This CDR3 is built from 16 residues. V was pared by 0 bases and J by 4 bases, with 15 bases between. Here the CDR3 DNA reads TGTGCCAGCAGCCAAGACGTCTTGAGTTTGGGAGAGACCCAGTACTTC. The encoded protein is CASSQDVLSLGETQYF. Based on the CDR3 plus reference TRBV14 and TRBJ2-5, the full variable domain is EAGVTQFPSHSVIEKGQTVTLRCDPISGHDNLYWYRRVMGKEIKFLLHFVKESKQDESGMPNNRFLAERTGGTYSTLKVQPAELEDSGVYFCASSQDVLSLGETQYFGPGTRLLVL.

V gene TRBV19 combines with J gene TRBJ2-5, with TRBD2 identical over 7 bases. V was clipped by 2 bases and J by 3 bases; unmatched bases: 3. The germline CDR1 and CDR2 sequences are LNHDA and SQIVND (reference sequence). The CDR3 covers 14 residues. For the CDR3, the DNA is TGTGCCAGTAGTATACCCCTAGCGGAAGAGACCCAGTACTTC. It translates to CASSIPLAEETQYF.